The sequence of this TCR beta chain was determined in a study of T cell repertoires in breast cancer. Study information: The 20 to 25 tumors were mostly ER+/PR+.

During the second nested PCR, blocking oligonucleotides suppressed genes that were not paired. Each emulsion RT-PCR held about 4,500-270,000 T cells with C-region, Stepout and V-region primers. TCRdb reanalysed the emulsion pairing reads using MiXCR and keeps one entry per CDR3 protein. The sample has about 40,000 distinct CDR3 sequences, roughly 42% seen once. The expanded emulsion RT-PCR method captured paired alpha and beta chains from CD8+ T cells. Overnight incubation in about 10 IU/mL IL-2 followed CD8 positive selection of the T cells. The source material was CD8+ T cells. This receptor was obtained from a pool of human donors with breast cancer or a healthy control (not recorded which).

CDR3 sequence: CSALTGGIAFF. The CDR3 DNA is TGCAGTGCTCTAACCGGGGGAATTGCTTTCTTT. This chain connects TRBV20-1 to TRBJ1-1; D is possibly TRBD1 (5 bases). CDR1 DFQATT and CDR2 SNEGSKA come from the germline V gene (reference sequence). Trimming removed 5 bases at V and 11 bases at J, with 15 bases between. The CDR3 loop spans 11 amino acids.